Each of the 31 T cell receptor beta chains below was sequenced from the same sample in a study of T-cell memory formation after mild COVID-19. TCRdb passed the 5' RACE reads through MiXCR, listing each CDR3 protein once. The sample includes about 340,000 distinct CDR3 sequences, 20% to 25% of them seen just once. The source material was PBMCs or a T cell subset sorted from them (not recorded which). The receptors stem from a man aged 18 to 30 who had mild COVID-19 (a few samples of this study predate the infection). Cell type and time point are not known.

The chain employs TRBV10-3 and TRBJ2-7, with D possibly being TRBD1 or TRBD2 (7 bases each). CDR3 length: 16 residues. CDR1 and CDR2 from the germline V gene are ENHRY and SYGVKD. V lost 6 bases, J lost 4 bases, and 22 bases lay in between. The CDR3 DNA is TGTGCCATCAGAGAGAGGGCGGGGGACAGTTTTTACGAGCAGTACTTC. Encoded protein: CAIRERAGDSFYEQYF.

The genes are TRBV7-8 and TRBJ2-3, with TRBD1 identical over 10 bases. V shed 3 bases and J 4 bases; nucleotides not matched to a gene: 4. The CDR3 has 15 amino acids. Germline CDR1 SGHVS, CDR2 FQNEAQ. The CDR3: CASSFQTGGADTQYF. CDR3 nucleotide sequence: TGTGCCAGCAGCTTCCAGACAGGGGGCGCAGATACGCAGTATTTT.

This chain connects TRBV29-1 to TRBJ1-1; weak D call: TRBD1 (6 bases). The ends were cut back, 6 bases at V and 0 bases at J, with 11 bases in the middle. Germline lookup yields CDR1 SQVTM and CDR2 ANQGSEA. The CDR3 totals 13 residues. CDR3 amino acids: CSVQGRLNTEAFF. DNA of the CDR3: TGCAGCGTCCAGGGGCGGTTGAACACTGAAGCTTTCTTT.

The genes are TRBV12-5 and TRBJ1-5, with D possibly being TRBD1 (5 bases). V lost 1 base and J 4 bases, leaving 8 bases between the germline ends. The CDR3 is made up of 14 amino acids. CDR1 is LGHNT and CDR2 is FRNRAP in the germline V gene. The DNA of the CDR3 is TGTGCTAGTGGTTTGGGACAGATTAATCAGCCCCAGCATTTT. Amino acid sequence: CASGLGQINQPQHF.

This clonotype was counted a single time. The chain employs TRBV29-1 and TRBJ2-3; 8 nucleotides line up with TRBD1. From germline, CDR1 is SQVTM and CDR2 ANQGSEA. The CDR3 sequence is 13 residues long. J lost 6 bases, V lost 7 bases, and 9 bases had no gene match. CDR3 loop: CSAGTGLMDTQYF. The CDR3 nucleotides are TGCAGCGCTGGGACAGGATTAATGGATACGCAGTATTTT.

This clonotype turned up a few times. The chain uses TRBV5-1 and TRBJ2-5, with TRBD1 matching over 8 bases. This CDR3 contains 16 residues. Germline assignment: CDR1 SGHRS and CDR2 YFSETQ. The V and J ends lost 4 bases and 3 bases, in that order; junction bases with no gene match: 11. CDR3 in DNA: TGCGCCAGCAGCCCCCTACCGTGGACAGGGAAAGAGACCCAGTACTTC. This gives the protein CASSPLPWTGKETQYF.

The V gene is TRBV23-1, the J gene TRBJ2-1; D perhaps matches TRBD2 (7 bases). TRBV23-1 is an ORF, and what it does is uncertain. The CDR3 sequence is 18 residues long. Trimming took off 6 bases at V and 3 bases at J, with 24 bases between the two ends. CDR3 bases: TGCGCCAGCAGAAATGGGGGGGCCCCCCTGGTTTTCTACAATGAGCAGTTCTTC. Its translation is CASRNGGAPLVFYNEQFF.

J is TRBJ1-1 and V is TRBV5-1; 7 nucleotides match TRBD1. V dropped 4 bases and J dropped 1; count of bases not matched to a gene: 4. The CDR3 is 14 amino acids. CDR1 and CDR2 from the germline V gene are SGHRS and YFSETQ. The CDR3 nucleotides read TGCGCCAGCAGCATGGGACAGCCGAACACTGAAGCTTTCTTT. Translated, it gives CASSMGQPNTEAFF. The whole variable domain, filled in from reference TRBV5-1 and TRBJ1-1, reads KAGVTQTPRYLIKTRGQQVTLSCSPISGHRSVSWYQQTPGQGLQFLFEYFSETQRNKGNFPGRFSGRQFSNSRSEMNVSTLELGDSALYLCASSMGQPNTEAFFGQGTRLTVV.

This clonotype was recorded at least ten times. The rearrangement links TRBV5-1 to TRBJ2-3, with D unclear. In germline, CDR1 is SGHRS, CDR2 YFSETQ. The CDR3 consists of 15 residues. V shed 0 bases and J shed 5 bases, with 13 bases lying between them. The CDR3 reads CASSLAEGTLDTQYF. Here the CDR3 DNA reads TGCGCCAGCAGCTTGGCCGAAGGAACACTAGATACGCAGTATTTT.

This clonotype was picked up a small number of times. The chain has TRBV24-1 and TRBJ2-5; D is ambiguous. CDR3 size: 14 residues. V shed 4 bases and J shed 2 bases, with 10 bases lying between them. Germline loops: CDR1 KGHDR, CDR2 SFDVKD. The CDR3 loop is CATSDPRGQETQYF. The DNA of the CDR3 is TGTGCCACCAGTGACCCCAGAGGACAAGAGACCCAGTACTTC.

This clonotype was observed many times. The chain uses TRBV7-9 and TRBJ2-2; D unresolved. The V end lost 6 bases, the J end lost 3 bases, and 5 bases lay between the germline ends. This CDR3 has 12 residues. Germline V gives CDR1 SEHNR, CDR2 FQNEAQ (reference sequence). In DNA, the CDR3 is TGTGCCAGCAGTTTTGACACCGGGGAGCTGTTTTTT. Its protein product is CASSFDTGELFF.

CDR3 nucleotides: TGTGCCAGCAGTCTGGAGGAGACTGAAGCTTTCTTT. Protein sequence: CASSLEETEAFF. V is TRBV28 and J is TRBJ1-1; D uncertain. The germline V and J ends were trimmed by 5 bases and 5 bases, with 9 bases remaining between them. This CDR3 comprises 12 residues. CDR1 and CDR2 from the germline V gene are MDHEN and SYDVKM.

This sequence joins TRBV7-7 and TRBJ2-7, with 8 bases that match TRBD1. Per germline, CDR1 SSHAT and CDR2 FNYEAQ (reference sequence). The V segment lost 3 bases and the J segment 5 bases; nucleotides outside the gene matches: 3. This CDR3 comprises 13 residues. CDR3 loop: CASSFYRGDEQYF. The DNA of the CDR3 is TGTGCCAGCAGCTTTTACAGGGGGGACGAGCAGTACTTC.

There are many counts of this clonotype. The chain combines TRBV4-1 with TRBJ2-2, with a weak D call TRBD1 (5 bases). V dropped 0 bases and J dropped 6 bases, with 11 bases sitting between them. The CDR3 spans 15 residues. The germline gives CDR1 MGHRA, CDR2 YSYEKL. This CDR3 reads CASSQDSRDAGELFF. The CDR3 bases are TGCGCCAGCAGCCAAGATTCCAGGGATGCCGGGGAGCTGTTTTTT.

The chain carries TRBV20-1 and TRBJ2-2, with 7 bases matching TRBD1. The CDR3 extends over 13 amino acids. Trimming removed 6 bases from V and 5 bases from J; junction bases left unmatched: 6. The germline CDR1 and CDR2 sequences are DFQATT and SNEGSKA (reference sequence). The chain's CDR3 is CSAWDSQTGELFF. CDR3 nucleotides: TGCAGTGCGTGGGACAGTCAAACCGGGGAGCTGTTTTTT.

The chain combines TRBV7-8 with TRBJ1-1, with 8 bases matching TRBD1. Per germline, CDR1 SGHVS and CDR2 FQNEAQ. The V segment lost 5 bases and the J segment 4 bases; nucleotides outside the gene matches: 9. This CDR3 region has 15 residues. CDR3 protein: CASSLGQGGFTEAFF. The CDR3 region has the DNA TGTGCCAGCAGCCTCGGACAGGGAGGGTTCACTGAAGCTTTCTTT.

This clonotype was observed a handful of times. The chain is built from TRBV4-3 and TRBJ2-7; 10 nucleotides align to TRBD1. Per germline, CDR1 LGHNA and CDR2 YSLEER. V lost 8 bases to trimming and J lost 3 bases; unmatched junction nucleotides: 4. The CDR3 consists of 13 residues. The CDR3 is CASQGQGVYEQYV. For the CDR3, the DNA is TGCGCCAGCCAAGGACAGGGGGTCTACGAGCAGTACGTC.

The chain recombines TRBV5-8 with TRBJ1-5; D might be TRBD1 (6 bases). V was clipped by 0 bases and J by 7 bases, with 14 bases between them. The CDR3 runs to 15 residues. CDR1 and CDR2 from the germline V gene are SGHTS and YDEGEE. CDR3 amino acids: CASSLEGVTGQPQHF. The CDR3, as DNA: TGTGCCAGCAGCTTGGAGGGGGTAACGGGCCAGCCCCAGCATTTT.

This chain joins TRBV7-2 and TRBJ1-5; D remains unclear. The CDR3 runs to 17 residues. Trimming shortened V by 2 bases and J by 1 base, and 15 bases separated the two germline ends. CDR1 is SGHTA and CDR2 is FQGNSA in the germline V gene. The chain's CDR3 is CASSLRPTSGSNQPQHF. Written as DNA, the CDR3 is TGTGCCAGCAGCTTACGACCCACTTCGGGGAGCAATCAGCCCCAGCATTTT.

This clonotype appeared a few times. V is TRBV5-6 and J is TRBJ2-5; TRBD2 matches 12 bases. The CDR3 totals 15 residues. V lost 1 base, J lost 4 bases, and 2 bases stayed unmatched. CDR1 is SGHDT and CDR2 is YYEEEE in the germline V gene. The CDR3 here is CASSLRLAGAETQYF. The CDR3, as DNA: TGTGCCAGCAGCTTGCGACTAGCGGGGGCAGAGACCCAGTACTTC. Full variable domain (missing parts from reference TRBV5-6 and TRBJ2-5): DAGVTQSPTHLIKTRGQQVTLRCSPKSGHDTVSWYQQALGQGPQFIFQYYEEEERQRGNFPDRFSGHQFPNYSSELNVNALLLGDSALYLCASSLRLAGAETQYFGPGTRLLVL.

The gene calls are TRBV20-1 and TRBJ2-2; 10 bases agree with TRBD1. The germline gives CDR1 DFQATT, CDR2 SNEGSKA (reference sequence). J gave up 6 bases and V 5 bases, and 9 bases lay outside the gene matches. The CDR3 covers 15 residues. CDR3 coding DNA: TGCAGTGCTCAGACAGGGGGCGCATCACCCGGGGAGCTGTTTTTT. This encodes CSAQTGGASPGELFF.

This CDR3 reads CASSGGLYYGYTF. The CDR3 DNA sequence: TGTGCCAGCAGTGGAGGGCTTTACTATGGCTACACCTTC. The chain employs TRBV6-2 or TRBV6-3 and TRBJ1-2; D gene ambiguous. The germline V and J ends were trimmed by 5 bases and 3 bases, with 10 bases remaining between them. This CDR3 is 13 amino acids long. Per germline, CDR1 MNHEY and CDR2 SVGEGT.

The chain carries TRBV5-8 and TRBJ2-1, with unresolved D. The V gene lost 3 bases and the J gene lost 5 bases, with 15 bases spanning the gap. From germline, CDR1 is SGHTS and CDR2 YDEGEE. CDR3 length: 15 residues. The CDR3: CASSSLTTEHNEQFF. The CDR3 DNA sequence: TGTGCCAGCAGCTCCTTAACAACCGAGCACAATGAGCAGTTCTTC. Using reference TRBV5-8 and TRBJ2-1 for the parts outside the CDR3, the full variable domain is EAGVTQSPTHLIKTRGQQATLRCSPISGHTSVYWYQQALGLGLQFLLWYDEGEERNRGNFPPRFSGRQFPNYSSELNVNALELEDSALYLCASSSLTTEHNEQFFGPGTRLTVL.

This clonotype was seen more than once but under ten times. Here the CDR3 DNA reads TGTGCCAGCAGCCAAGGGCAGACCCAAGTCAATGAGCAGTTCTTC. This encodes CASSQGQTQVNEQFF. The chain carries TRBV4-2 and TRBJ2-1; D call uncertain. The ends were cut back, 1 base at V and 6 bases at J, with 13 bases in the middle. The CDR3 is 15 amino acids. Germline CDR1 is LGHNA and CDR2 is YNFKEQ.

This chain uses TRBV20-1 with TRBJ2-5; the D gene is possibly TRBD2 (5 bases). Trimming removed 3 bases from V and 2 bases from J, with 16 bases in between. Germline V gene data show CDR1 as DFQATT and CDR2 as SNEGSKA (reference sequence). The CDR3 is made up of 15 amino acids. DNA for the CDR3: TGCAGTGCTAGTAATTCGCTAGCAGTGCAAGAGACCCAGTACTTC. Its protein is CSASNSLAVQETQYF.

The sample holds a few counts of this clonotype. The CDR3 coding sequence is TGTGCCAGCAGCCCCGGACTAGCGGGGGCTAAGAAGACCCAGTACTTC. Its translation: CASSPGLAGAKKTQYF. The chain employs TRBV7-6 and TRBJ2-5; 13 nucleotides agree with TRBD2. CDR1 is SGHVS, CDR2 FNYEAQ, per germline. V shed 5 bases, J shed 6 bases, and the junction held 9 bases outside the gene matches. This CDR3 spans 16 amino acids.

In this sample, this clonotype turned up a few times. The CDR3 reads CASSETGLNTEAFF. The CDR3 DNA follows: TGTGCCAGTAGTGAGACAGGCCTGAACACTGAAGCTTTCTTT. The V and J genes are TRBV19 and TRBJ1-1, with a tentative D call TRBD1 (6 bases). The length of the CDR3 is 14 residues. CDR1 is LNHDA and CDR2 is SQIVND in the germline V gene (reference sequence). The germline V and J ends were trimmed by 5 bases and 0 bases, with 10 bases remaining between them. The full variable domain, rest sourced from reference TRBV19 and TRBJ1-1, is DGGITQSPKYLFRKEGQNVTLSCEQNLNHDAMYWYRQDPGQGLRLIYYSQIVNDFQKGDIAEGYSVSREKKESFPLTVTSAQKNPTAFYLCASSETGLNTEAFFGQGTRLTVV.

The CDR3 region is CASSLALAGSLDTQYF. In DNA, the CDR3 is TGCGCCAGCAGCTTGGCACTAGCGGGGAGCCTAGATACGCAGTATTTT. The chain carries TRBV5-1 and TRBJ2-3; 10 bases are shared with TRBD2. The CDR3 has 16 amino acids. CDR1 is SGHRS, CDR2 YFSETQ, per germline. V lost 0 bases to trimming and J lost 5 bases; unmatched junction nucleotides: 6.

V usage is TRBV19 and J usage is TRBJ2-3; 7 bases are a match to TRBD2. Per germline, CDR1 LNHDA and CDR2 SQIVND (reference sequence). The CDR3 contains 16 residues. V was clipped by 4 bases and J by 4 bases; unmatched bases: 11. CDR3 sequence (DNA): TGTGCCAGTAGTACCCTGCGGCGGGGGATAGCAGATACGCAGTATTTT. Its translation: CASSTLRRGIADTQYF.

CDR3: CASSRRGQGKMNTEAFF. CDR3 nucleotides: TGTGCCAGCAGCCGTCGGGGACAGGGGAAAATGAACACTGAAGCTTTCTTT. The chain couples TRBV11-2 to TRBJ1-1, with 10 positions matching TRBD1. V shed 5 bases, J shed 0 bases, and the junction held 9 bases outside the gene matches. The V gene's germline CDR1 is SGHAT and CDR2 FQNNGV. The CDR3 sequence is 17 residues long.

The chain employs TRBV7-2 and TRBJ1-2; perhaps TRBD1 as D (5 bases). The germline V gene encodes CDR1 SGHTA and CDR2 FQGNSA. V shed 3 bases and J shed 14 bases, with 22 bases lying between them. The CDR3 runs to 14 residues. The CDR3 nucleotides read TGTGCCAGCAGCTTTAGTCACCTAAGCGGTGAGGGGACCTTC. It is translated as CASSFSHLSGEGTF.